This T cell receptor (beta chain) originates from a study of blood T cell repertoires in COVID-19. Study-level background: The United States, Italy and Spain were the sources of the acute and convalescent COVID-19 samples.

Original handling: Cell counts per sample came from amplifying reference gene primers. The table came from immunoSEQ multiplex PCR; TCRdb's copy has only in-frame clones and leaves some out. Clone size and the V and J calls come from that table; the DNA yielded D and trimming. This table has about 240,000 clones, approximately 83% appearing once. V gave up 4 bases and J gave up 1 base; unmatched junction bases: 13. The CDR3 consists of 18 residues. Germline V gene data show CDR1 as SEHNR and CDR2 as FQNEAQ (reference sequence). Those who participated ranged in age from about 18 to 89 years and resided in approximately 23 US areas. Allocation to cohorts depended on clinical history reported by the participants.

This sequence was found in a woman between 40 and 55 years old with acute COVID-19. Sequencing used PBMCs or T cells enriched from blood (not recorded which). V usage is TRBV7-9 and J usage is TRBJ1-1; 9 nucleotides line up with TRBD1. The CDR3 sequence: CASSSNVPGQGKNTEAFF. DNA for the CDR3: TGTGCCAGCAGCTCAAACGTCCCGGGACAGGGAAAGAACACTGAAGCTTTCTTT.